The next 5 T cell receptor beta chains were all read from a single sample in a study of blood T cell repertoires in COVID-19 (TCRdb year 2020). The method was the immunoSEQ multiplex PCR assay. The immuneACCESS repertoire file appears here via TCRdb, limited to in-frame rearrangements. These files lack a portion of the clones; in checked studies, under half of the deficit traces to unresolved V genes, and the cause of the others is not known. The table for this sample lists roughly 130,000 clones; roughly 80% of them were counted only once. The top ten clonotypes cover around 3% of the sample. Sequenced sample: peripheral blood. These TCRs come from a woman aged 80 or older with acute or convalescent COVID-19.

The chain joins TRBV5-1 to TRBJ1-6; maybe TRBD1 (5 bases). Germline CDR1 is SGHRS and CDR2 is YFSETQ. V gave up 4 bases and J gave up 8 bases, with 16 bases separating them. The CDR3 loop spans 15 amino acids. CDR3 protein: CASSPGHFLDSPLHF. DNA for the CDR3: TGCGCCAGCAGCCCCGGACATTTCTTGGATTCACCCCTCCACTTT. The whole variable domain, filled in from reference TRBV5-1 and TRBJ1-6, reads KAGVTQTPRYLIKTRGQQVTLSCSPISGHRSVSWYQQTPGQGLQFLFEYFSETQRNKGNFPGRFSGRQFSNSRSEMNVSTLELGDSALYLCASSPGHFLDSPLHFGNGTRLTVT.

The chain is built from TRBV2 and TRBJ2-5; tentatively, D is TRBD1 (7 bases). The CDR3 is 13 residues long. V lost 10 bases and J 1 base, leaving 13 bases between the germline ends. Germline CDR1 reads SNHLY; CDR2 reads FYNNEI. The CDR3 region has the DNA TGTGCCAACCAGGGGGGCCCCCAAGAGACCCAGTACTTC. Protein sequence: CANQGGPQETQYF.

The V gene is TRBV24-1, the J gene TRBJ2-1; 8 bases are shared with TRBD2. Germline CDR1 and CDR2: KGHDR and SFDVKD. The V segment lost 9 bases and the J segment 7 bases; nucleotides outside the gene matches: 16. This CDR3 is 16 amino acids long. The DNA for the CDR3 is TGTGCCACCGAGAATGGGCGGGGGGCCTTGAGAAATGAGCAGTTCTTC. As protein: CATENGRGALRNEQFF.

The chain is built from TRBV7-2 and TRBJ1-3, with 10 positions matching TRBD1. Looked up from germline, CDR1 is SGHTA and CDR2 is FQGNSA. V lost 6 bases to trimming and J lost 0 bases; unmatched junction nucleotides: 5. The CDR3 is 16 residues long. The CDR3: CASSFGTGVSGNTIYF. The CDR3, as DNA: TGTGCCAGCAGTTTCGGGACAGGGGTCTCTGGAAACACCATATATTTT.

The table lists this clone with a count of one. V gene TRBV11-1 combines with J gene TRBJ1-6; TRBD1 might be the D (5 bases). Germline V gives CDR1 SGHAT, CDR2 FQDESV (reference sequence). V lost 5 bases, J lost 7 bases, and 12 bases lay in between. This CDR3 is 14 amino acids long. CDR3 in DNA: TGTGCCAGCAGCGGCAGGGTTCAGAATTCACCCCTCCACTTT. Amino acids: CASSGRVQNSPLHF. The full variable domain, with the rest looked up from reference TRBV11-1 and TRBJ1-6, is EAEVAQSPRYKITEKSQAVAFWCDPISGHATLYWYRQILGQGPELLVQFQDESVVDDSQLPKDRFSAERLKGVDSTLKIQPAELGDSAMYLCASSGRVQNSPLHFGNGTRLTVT.